This T cell receptor beta chain was captured by sequencing in a study of identical twins. General study findings and limits: Abundant beta clonotypes from cord blood had fewer insertions, unlike memory repertoires, which showed none. Twin pairs' shared out-of-frame alpha sequences were enriched in low generation probability. Models underestimated TCR alpha sharing (out-of-frame) in monozygotic twins.

This CDR3 has 13 amino acids. From germline, CDR1 is MNHNS and CDR2 SASEGT. Trimming removed 2 bases from V and 3 bases from J, with 8 bases in between. On this clonotype: No antigen is known for it.

Carrying unique molecular identifiers, the cDNA also gained a universal primer site through template switching. A single record per CDR3 protein comes from TCRdb applying MiXCR to the 5' RACE reads. Among roughly 770,000 distinct CDR3 sequences listed, around a sixth were seen once. The same data also went into a second study, on T cells expressing NK-cell markers.

The chain links TRBV6-1 to TRBJ2-7; D gene ambiguous. This TCR was sampled from a woman under 30 in good health. Sequencing used PBMCs. The CDR3 DNA reads TGTGCCAGCAGTGAAAGCCCGAACTACGAGCAGTACTTC. This sequence encodes CASSESPNYEQYF.